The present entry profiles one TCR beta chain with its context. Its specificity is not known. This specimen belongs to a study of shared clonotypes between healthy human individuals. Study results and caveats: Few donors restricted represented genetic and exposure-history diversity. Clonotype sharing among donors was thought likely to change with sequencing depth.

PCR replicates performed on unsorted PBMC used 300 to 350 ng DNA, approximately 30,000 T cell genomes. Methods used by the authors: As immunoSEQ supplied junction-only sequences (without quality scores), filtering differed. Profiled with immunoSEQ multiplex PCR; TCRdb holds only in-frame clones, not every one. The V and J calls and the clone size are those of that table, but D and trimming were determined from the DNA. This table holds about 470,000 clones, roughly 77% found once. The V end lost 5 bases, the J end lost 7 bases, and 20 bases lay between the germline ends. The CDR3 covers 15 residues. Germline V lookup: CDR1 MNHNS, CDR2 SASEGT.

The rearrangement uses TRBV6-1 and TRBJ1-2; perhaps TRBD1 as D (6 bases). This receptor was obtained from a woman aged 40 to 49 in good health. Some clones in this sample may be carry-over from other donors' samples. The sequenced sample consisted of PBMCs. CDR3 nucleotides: TGTGCCAGCAGTTTAGAGCCCGGGGGGGGCGCTGGCTACACCTTC. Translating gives CASSLEPGGGAGYTF.